The subject of this entry is one T cell receptor beta chain. The antigen this receptor binds is unknown. Base qualities are not at hand, and no much larger clone is one base apart. The sample comes from a study of control samples from healthy donors and cancer patients (TCRdb year 2020). Receptors were amplified or captured by the immunoSEQ multiplex PCR assay. The table comes from immuneACCESS by way of TCRdb, which keeps in-frame sequences with V and J called. Part of the clones is missing from these tables; in studies checked, under half for an unresolved V gene and the rest for unknown reasons. The table for this sample lists some 120,000 clones; around nine tenths of them were counted only once. The top ten constitute 2.5% of the sample. CDR1 MNHEY and CDR2 SMNVEV are derived from the germline V gene (reference sequence). Cut back by 4 bases and 7 bases, the V and J ends lie 17 bases apart. The CDR3 starts with the cysteine, ends with the phenylalanine, and has 15 residues. The DNA shown is the 45-base CDR3, in frame from base 1.

Specimen: blood. The rearrangement joined TRBV27 to TRBJ2-1; the D call is possibly TRBD1 or TRBD2, each sharing 6 bases. The TCR sequence derives from a man younger than 35 in good health. The nucleotide sequence is given as TGTGCCAGCAGTTCCCGGGAGACAGGTAGAAATGAGCAGTTCTTC. Protein translation: CASSSRETGRNEQFF.